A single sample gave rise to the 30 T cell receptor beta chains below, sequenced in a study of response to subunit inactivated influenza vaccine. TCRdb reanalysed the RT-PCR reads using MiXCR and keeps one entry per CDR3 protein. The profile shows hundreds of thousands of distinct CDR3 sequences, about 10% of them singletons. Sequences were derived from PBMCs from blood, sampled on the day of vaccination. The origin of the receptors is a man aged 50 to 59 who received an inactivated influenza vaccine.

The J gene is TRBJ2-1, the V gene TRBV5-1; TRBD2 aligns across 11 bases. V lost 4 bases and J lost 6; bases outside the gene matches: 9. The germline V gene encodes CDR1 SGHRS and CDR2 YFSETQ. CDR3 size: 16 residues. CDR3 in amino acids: CASSPWGSGRVNEQFF. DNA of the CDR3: TGCGCCAGCAGCCCGTGGGGTAGCGGGAGGGTCAATGAGCAGTTCTTC.

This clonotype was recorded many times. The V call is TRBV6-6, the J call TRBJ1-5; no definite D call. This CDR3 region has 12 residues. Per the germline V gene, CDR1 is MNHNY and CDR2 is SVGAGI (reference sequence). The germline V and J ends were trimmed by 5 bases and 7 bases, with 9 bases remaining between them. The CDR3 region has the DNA TGTGCCAGCAGTCGGGTCGGGCAGCCCCAGCATTTT. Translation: CASSRVGQPQHF.

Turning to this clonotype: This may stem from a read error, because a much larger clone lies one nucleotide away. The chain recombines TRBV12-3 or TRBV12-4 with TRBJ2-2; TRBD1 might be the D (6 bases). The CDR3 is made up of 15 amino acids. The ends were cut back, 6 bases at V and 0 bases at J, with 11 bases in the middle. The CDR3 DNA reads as TGTGCCAGCAGGCCCAGGACAGCGAACACCGGGGAGCTGTTTTTT. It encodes CASRPRTANTGELFF.

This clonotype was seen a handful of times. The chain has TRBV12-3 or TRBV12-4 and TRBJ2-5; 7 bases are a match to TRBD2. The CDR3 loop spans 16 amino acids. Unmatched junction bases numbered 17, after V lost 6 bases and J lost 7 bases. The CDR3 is CASRLGSGVPAGTQYF. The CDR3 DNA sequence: TGTGCCAGCAGATTGGGGAGCGGGGTCCCCGCGGGGACCCAGTACTTC.

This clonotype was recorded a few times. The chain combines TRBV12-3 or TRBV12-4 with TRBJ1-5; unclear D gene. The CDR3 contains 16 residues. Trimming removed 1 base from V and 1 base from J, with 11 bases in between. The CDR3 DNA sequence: TGTGCCAGCAGTTTAGGGGCACAAATCAGCAATCAGCCCCAGCATTTT. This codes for CASSLGAQISNQPQHF.

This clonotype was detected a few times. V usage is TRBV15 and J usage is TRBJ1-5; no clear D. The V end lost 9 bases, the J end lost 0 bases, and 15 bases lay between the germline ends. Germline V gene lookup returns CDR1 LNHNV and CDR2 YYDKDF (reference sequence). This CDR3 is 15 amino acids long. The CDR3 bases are TGTGCCACACGGGGTAGTGGGCTTAGCAATCAGCCCCAGCATTTT. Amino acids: CATRGSGLSNQPQHF. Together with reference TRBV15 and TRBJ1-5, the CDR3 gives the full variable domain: DAMVIQNPRYQVTQFGKPVTLSCSQTLNHNVMYWYQQKSSQAPKLLFHYYDKDFNNEADTPDNFQSRRPNTSFCFLDIRSPGLGDTAMYLCATRGSGLSNQPQHFGDGTRLSIL.

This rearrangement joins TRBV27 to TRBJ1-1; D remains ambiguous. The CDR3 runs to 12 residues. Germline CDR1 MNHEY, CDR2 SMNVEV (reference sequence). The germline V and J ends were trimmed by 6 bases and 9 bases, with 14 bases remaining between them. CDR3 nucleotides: TGTGCCAGCAGAACGAACCATATGCAAGCTTTCTTT. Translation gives CASRTNHMQAFF.

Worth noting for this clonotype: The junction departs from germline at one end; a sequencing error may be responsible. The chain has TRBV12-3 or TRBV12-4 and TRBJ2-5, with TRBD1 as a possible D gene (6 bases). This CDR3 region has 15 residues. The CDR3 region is CVSSPGQTGQETQYF. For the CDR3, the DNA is TGTGTCAGCAGTCCTGGACAGACGGGGCAAGAGACCCAGTACTTC.

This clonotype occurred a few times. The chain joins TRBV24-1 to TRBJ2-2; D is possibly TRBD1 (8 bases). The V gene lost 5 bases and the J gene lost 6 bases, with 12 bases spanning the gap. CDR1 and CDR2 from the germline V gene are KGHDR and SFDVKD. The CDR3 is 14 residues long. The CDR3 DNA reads TGTGCCACCAGTGGGACAGGGAGGGCCGGGGAGCTGTTTTTT. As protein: CATSGTGRAGELFF.

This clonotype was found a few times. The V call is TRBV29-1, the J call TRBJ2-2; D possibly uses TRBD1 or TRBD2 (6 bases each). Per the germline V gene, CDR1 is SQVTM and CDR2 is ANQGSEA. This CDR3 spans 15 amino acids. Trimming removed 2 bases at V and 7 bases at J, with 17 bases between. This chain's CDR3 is CSVELPGAVDGELFF. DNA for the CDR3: TGCAGCGTTGAACTTCCGGGGGCGGTGGACGGGGAGCTGTTTTTT.

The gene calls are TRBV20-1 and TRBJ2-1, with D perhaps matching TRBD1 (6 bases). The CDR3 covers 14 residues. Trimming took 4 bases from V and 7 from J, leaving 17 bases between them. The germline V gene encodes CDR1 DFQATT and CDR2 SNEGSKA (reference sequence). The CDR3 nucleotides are TGCAGTGCTACATCTAGGGGGATTGGGAATGAGCAGTTCTTC. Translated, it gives CSATSRGIGNEQFF.

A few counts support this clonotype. For the CDR3, the DNA is TGCAGTGTCTCTAGCGGGGCCCAAGAGACCCAGTACTTC. Residues: CSVSSGAQETQYF. The chain is built from TRBV20-1 and TRBJ2-5, with 9 bases lining up with TRBD2. The CDR3 contains 13 residues. V trimming: 7 bases; J trimming: 1 base; junction bases outside the gene matches: 4. Germline CDR1 is DFQATT and CDR2 is SNEGSKA (reference sequence).

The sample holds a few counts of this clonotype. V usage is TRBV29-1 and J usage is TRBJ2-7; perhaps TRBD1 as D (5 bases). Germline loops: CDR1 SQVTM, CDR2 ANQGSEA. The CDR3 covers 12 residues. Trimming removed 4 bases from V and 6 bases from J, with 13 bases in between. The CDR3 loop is CSVGFQGGEQYF. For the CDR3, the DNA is TGCAGCGTTGGCTTCCAGGGCGGCGAGCAGTACTTC.

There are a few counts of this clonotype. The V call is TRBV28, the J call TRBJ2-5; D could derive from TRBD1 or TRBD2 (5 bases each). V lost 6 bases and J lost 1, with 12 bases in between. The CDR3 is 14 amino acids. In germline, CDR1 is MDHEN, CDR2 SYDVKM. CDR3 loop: CASRGTATQETQYF. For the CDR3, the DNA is TGTGCCAGCAGAGGGACGGCAACCCAAGAGACCCAGTACTTC.

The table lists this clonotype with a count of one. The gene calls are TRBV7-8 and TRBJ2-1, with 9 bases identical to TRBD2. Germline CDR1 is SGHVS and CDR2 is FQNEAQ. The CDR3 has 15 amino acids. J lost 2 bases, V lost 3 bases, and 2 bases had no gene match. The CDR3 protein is CASSFVAGAYNEQFF. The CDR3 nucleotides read TGTGCCAGCAGCTTTGTAGCGGGAGCCTACAATGAGCAGTTCTTC.

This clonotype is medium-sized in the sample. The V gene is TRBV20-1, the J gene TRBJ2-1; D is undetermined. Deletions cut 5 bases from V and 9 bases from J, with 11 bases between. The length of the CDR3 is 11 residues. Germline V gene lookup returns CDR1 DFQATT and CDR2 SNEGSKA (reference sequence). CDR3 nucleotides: TGCAGTGCTCTACCAGACACTGAGCAGTTCTTC. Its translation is CSALPDTEQFF.

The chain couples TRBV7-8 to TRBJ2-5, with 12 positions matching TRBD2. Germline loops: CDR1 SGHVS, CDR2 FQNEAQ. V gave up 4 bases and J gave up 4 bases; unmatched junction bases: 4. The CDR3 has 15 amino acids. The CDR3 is CASSSGLAGTETQYF. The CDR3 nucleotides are TGTGCCAGCAGCTCCGGACTAGCGGGGACAGAGACCCAGTACTTC.

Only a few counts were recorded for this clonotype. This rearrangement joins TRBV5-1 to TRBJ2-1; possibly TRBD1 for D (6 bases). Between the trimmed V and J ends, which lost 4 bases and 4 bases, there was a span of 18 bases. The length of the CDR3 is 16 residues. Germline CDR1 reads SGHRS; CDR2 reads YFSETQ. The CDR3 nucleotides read TGCGCCAGCAGCACAGGACAGAGTGTTTTGTACAATGAGCAGTTCTTC. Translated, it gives CASSTGQSVLYNEQFF.

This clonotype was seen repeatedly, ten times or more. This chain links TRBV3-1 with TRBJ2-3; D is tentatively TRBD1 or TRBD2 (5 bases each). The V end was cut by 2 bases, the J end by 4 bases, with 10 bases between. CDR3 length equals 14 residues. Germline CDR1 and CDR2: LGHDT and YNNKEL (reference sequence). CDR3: CASSQSGGADTQYF. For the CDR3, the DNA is TGTGCCAGCAGCCAATCTGGGGGTGCAGATACGCAGTATTTT.

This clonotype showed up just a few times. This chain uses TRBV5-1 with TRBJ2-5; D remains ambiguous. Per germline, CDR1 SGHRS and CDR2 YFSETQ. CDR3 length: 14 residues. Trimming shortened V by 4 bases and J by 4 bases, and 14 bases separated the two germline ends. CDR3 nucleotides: TGCGCCAGCAGCACGGGCCGGATGGCAGAGACCCAGTACTTC. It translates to CASSTGRMAETQYF. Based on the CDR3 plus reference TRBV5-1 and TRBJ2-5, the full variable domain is KAGVTQTPRYLIKTRGQQVTLSCSPISGHRSVSWYQQTPGQGLQFLFEYFSETQRNKGNFPGRFSGRQFSNSRSEMNVSTLELGDSALYLCASSTGRMAETQYFGPGTRLLVL.

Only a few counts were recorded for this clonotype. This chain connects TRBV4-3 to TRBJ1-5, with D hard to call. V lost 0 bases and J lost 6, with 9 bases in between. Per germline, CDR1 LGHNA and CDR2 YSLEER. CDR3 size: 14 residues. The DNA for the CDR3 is TGCGCCAGCAGCCAAGAAGGTGGGGTTCAGCCCCAGCATTTT. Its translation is CASSQEGGVQPQHF.

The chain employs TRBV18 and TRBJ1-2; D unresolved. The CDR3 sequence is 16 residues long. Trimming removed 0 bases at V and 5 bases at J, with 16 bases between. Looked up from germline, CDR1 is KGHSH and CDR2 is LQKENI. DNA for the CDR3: TGTGCCAGCTCACCACCTGCGCGCCCCTCGACTTATGGCTACACCTTC. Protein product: CASSPPARPSTYGYTF.

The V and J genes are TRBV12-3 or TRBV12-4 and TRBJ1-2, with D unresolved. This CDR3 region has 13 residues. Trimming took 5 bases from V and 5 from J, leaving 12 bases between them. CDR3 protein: CASSPPPGYGYTF. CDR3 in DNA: TGTGCCAGCAGTCCACCCCCTGGGTATGGCTACACCTTC.

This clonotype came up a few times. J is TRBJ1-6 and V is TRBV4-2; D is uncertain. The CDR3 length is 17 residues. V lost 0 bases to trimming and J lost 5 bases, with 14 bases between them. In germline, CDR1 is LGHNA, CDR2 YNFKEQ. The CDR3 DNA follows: TGTGCCAGCAGCCAAGATTGGGCCAGCCTAAATAATTCACCCCTCCACTTT. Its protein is CASSQDWASLNNSPLHF.

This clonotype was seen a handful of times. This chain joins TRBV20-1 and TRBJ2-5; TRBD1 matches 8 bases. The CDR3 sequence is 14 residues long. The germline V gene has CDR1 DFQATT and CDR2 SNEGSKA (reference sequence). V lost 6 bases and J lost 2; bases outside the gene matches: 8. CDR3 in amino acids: CSASQGVKQETQYF. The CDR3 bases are TGCAGTGCATCACAGGGGGTTAAACAAGAGACCCAGTACTTC.

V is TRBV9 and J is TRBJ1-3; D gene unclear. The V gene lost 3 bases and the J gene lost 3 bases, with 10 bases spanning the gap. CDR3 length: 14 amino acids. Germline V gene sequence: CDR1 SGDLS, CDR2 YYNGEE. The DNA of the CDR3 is TGTGCCAGCAGCGGAGCGGTTAGTGGAAACACCATATATTTT. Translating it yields CASSGAVSGNTIYF.

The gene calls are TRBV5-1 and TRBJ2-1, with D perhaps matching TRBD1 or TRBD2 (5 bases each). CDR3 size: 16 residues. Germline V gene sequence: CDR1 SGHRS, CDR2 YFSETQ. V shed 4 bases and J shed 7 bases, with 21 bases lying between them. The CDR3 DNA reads TGCGCCAGCAGCCGCACAGGTTTACAGCGCGGGAATGAGCAGTTCTTC. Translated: CASSRTGLQRGNEQFF.

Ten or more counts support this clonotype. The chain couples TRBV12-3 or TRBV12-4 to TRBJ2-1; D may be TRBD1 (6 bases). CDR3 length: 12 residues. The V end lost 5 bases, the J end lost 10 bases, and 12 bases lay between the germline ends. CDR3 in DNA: TGTGCCAGCAGTCCAGGGGTTCGGGAGCAGTTCTTC. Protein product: CASSPGVREQFF.

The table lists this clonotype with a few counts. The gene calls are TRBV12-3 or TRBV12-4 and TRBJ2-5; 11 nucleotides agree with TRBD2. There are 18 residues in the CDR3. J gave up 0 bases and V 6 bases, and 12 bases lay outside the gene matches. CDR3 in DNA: TGTGCCAGCAGCCTATGGCTAGCGGGAGGTCCCTACCAAGAGACCCAGTACTTC. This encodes CASSLWLAGGPYQETQYF.

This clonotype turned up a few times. In nucleotides, the CDR3 is TGTGCCAGCACCTTTTTCGGTACGCAGTATTTT. Protein sequence: CASTFFGTQYF. The chain uses TRBV28 and TRBJ2-3; D uncertain. Per germline, CDR1 MDHEN and CDR2 SYDVKM. This CDR3 is 11 amino acids long. The V gene lost 7 bases and the J gene lost 8 bases, with 10 bases spanning the gap.